These 13 T cell receptor beta chains share one sample of origin, sequenced in a study of blood T cell repertoires in COVID-19. Here immunoSEQ multiplex PCR was the method, and the copy in TCRdb shows in-frame clones only, minus some. The sample includes tens of thousands of clones, more than 70% of them seen just once. Source material: peripheral blood. The receptors derive from a man between 60 and 70 years old with COVID-19, enrolled during active disease.

This clone was detected only a few times. The chain employs TRBV6-1 and TRBJ2-7, with TRBD2 matching 10 bases. The germline V gene has CDR1 MNHNS and CDR2 SASEGT. V gave up 2 bases and J gave up 4 bases; unmatched junction bases: 8. CDR3 length: 16 residues. CDR3 coding DNA: TGTGCCAGCAGTGAAATAATCCTAGCGGGAGCTTACGAGCAGTACTTC. Residues: CASSEIILAGAYEQYF.

This clone was observed a single time. The chain links TRBV28 to TRBJ1-5, with 8 positions matching TRBD1. Germline assignment: CDR1 MDHEN and CDR2 SYDVKM. The CDR3 has 14 amino acids. Trimming took 6 bases from V and 6 from J; bases not matched to a gene: 7. Here the CDR3 reads CASRSTGEAQPQHF. In nucleotides, the CDR3 is TGTGCCAGCAGGTCGACAGGGGAGGCTCAGCCCCAGCATTTT.

Here the CDR3 DNA reads TGTGCCAGCAGCGAAATAGGGGGCGCAAAGACCCAGTACTTC. This sequence encodes CASSEIGGAKTQYF. The chain couples TRBV5-5 to TRBJ2-5; 7 bases are shared with TRBD1. V shed 4 bases, J shed 6 bases, and the junction held 9 bases outside the gene matches. The CDR3 is 14 amino acids. Germline V gives CDR1 SGHKS, CDR2 YYEKEE (reference sequence).

There are many counts of this clone. V usage is TRBV7-9 and J usage is TRBJ2-7; 7 positions match TRBD1. The length of the CDR3 is 15 residues. V dropped 5 bases and J dropped 7; count of bases not matched to a gene: 14. CDR1 and CDR2 (germline): SEHNR, FQNEAQ (reference sequence). CDR3 sequence (DNA): TGTGCCAGCAGCACCACCGGGACAGAGCCCGGAGAGCAGTACTTC. Encoded protein: CASSTTGTEPGEQYF.

The gene calls are TRBV2 and TRBJ1-5; 8 bases match TRBD1. This CDR3 has 16 amino acids. Germline trimming cut 4 bases from V and 0 bases from J; bases unmatched to any gene: 5. Germline values: CDR1 SNHLY, CDR2 FYNNEI. CDR3 DNA: TGTGCCAGCAGTGGGCAGGGGGCGCTTAGCAATCAGCCCCAGCATTTT. Its translation is CASSGQGALSNQPQHF.

This clone was observed a few times. The V call is TRBV6-5, the J call TRBJ1-6; D is undetermined. The CDR3 loop spans 16 amino acids. Per germline, CDR1 MNHEY and CDR2 SVGAGI. V lost 2 bases and J 7 bases, leaving 15 bases between the germline ends. The CDR3 here is CASSYGSGSLNSPLHF. CDR3 sequence (DNA): TGTGCCAGCAGTTACGGCTCCGGGAGCTTAAATTCACCCCTCCACTTT.

This chain uses TRBV18 with TRBJ1-6; a possible D gene is TRBD1 (5 bases). CDR1 and CDR2 from the germline V gene are KGHSH and LQKENI. This CDR3 region has 16 residues. The V gene lost 3 bases and the J gene lost 7 bases, with 16 bases spanning the gap. The CDR3 DNA reads TGTGCCAGCTCACCCCCGGGGGATCCGGGGAATTCACCCCTCCACTTT. It is translated as CASSPPGDPGNSPLHF.

The chain is built from TRBV20-1 and TRBJ2-5; no definite D call. Trimming cost V 3 bases and J 5 bases, with 10 bases left between them. CDR3 size: 12 residues. Germline V gene data show CDR1 as DFQATT and CDR2 as SNEGSKA (reference sequence). CDR3 protein: CSASDPGETQYF. The CDR3 coding sequence is TGCAGTGCTAGTGACCCCGGGGAGACCCAGTACTTC.

V and J are TRBV7-2 and TRBJ2-5; D perhaps matches TRBD2 (6 bases). V lost 8 bases, J lost 4 bases, and 11 bases lay in between. The CDR3 runs to 12 residues. Germline values: CDR1 SGHTA, CDR2 FQGNSA. DNA of the CDR3: TGTGCCAGCGGGGGGTACGGAGAGACCCAGTACTTC. Encoded protein: CASGGYGETQYF.

The sample holds a few counts of this clone. The chain recombines TRBV5-4 with TRBJ1-6; 8 bases align to TRBD1. After removal of 9 bases from V and 5 bases from J, the junction contained 4 bases not matched to a gene. The CDR3 loop spans 13 amino acids. Germline loops: CDR1 SGHNT, CDR2 YYREEE (reference sequence). The DNA of the CDR3 is TGTGCCACCCGGACAGGGAATAATTCACCCCTCCACTTT. It specifies CATRTGNNSPLHF.

This clone has a handful of counts. This sequence joins TRBV6-5 and TRBJ1-1; D is ambiguous. This CDR3 is 13 amino acids long. In germline, CDR1 is MNHEY, CDR2 SVGAGI. V gave up 2 bases and J gave up 3 bases, with 7 bases separating them. CDR3 nucleotides: TGTGCCAGCAGTTACGGACTGTACACTGAAGCTTTCTTT. Translation gives CASSYGLYTEAFF.

V and J are TRBV5-6 and TRBJ1-1; the D is unclear. Between the trimmed V and J ends, which lost 2 bases and 1 base, there was a span of 6 bases. Germline assignment: CDR1 SGHDT and CDR2 YYEEEE. The CDR3 has 13 residues. CDR3 residues: CASSFFRNTEAFF. Here the CDR3 DNA reads TGTGCCAGCAGCTTTTTTCGGAACACTGAAGCTTTCTTT.

In this sample, this clone turned up once. The V and J genes are TRBV24-1 and TRBJ2-7, with D tentatively TRBD2 (6 bases). CDR1 is KGHDR, CDR2 SFDVKD, per germline. This CDR3 contains 15 residues. Trimming stripped 6 bases from V and 5 bases from J, with 19 bases between. The CDR3, as DNA: TGTGCCACCAGTAAGTCCGGGACTGGGGTGCACGAGCAGTACTTC. This codes for CATSKSGTGVHEQYF.